The 14 T cell receptor beta chains reported below all come from one sample, sequenced in a study of T cells in Graves' hyperthyroidism and ophthalmopathy (dated by TCRdb to between 2018 and 2021). Library prep was done by multiplex PCR. The listed sequencing device is Illumina HiSeq 2000. The TCR beta CDR3 regions were amplified from the RNA transcripts. The TCR CDR3 was subjected to a first round of RT-PCR using the HTBI primer set and the Qiagen OneStep RT-PCR kit. Starting from the raw public reads, TCRdb applied fastp trimming at Q25, assembled clones with MiXCR and retained in-frame beta chains. Rows matching on CDR3 protein sequence are summarized as one entry with the most common DNA and genes. A total of 45,000 to 55,000 distinct CDR3 sequences appear in this sample, approximately 50% of them only once. Roughly a third of the sample belongs to the ten largest clones. Source material: peripheral blood or thyroid tissue (not recorded which). These receptors came from a man between 18 and 35 years old with Graves' hyperthyroidism.

The genes are TRBV10-3 and TRBJ1-5; no definite D call. CDR1 ENHRY and CDR2 SYGVKD come from the germline V gene. The CDR3 spans 10 residues. V lost 9 bases, J lost 4 bases, and 4 bases lay in between. CDR3 loop: CAMINQPQHF. The CDR3 nucleotides read TGTGCCATGATTAATCAGCCCCAGCATTTT.

The chain links TRBV12-3 or TRBV12-4 to TRBJ1-5; 11 bases are shared with TRBD1. V dropped 5 bases and J dropped 4; count of bases not matched to a gene: 4. The CDR3 sequence is 15 residues long. The CDR3 loop reads CASSGDRGGNQPQHF. In nucleotides, the CDR3 is TGTGCCAGCAGTGGGGACAGGGGGGGAAATCAGCCCCAGCATTTT.

The chain has TRBV10-3 and TRBJ1-1, with a possible D match to TRBD1 (5 bases). The V gene lost 4 bases and the J gene lost 1 base, with 10 bases spanning the gap. Germline V gene lookup returns CDR1 ENHRY and CDR2 SYGVKD. The CDR3 length is 14 residues. This chain's CDR3 is CAISGGGGNTEAFF. The CDR3 DNA reads as TGTGCCATCAGTGGTGGGGGGGGGAACACTGAAGCTTTCTTT.

The chain combines TRBV2 with TRBJ1-6, with TRBD1 identical over 8 bases. J lost 5 bases, V lost 4 bases, and 1 base had no gene match. This CDR3 is 14 amino acids long. CDR1 is SNHLY, CDR2 FYNNEI, per germline. The CDR3 region is CASSGTGNNSPLHF. The DNA for the CDR3 is TGTGCCAGCAGTGGGACAGGGAATAATTCACCCCTCCACTTT.

This clonotype was counted many times. The J gene is TRBJ1-1, the V gene TRBV29-1; D perhaps matches TRBD1 (5 bases). CDR1 is SQVTM, CDR2 ANQGSEA, per germline. This CDR3 contains 11 residues. The V gene lost 8 bases and the J gene lost 6 bases, with 13 bases spanning the gap. DNA of the CDR3: TGCAGCTCCTGCGAGGGGTCTGAAGCTTTCTTT. This codes for CSSCEGSEAFF.

The genes are TRBV7-9 and TRBJ2-7, with 8 bases matching TRBD1. Trimming at V came to 3 bases and at J to 4 bases, leaving 8 bases not matched to a gene. The germline gives CDR1 SEHNR, CDR2 FQNEAQ (reference sequence). This CDR3 contains 15 residues. CDR3 sequence: CASSFGQGASYEQYF. The CDR3 coding sequence is TGTGCCAGCAGCTTCGGTCAGGGGGCATCGTACGAGCAGTACTTC.

This chain connects TRBV29-1 to TRBJ1-1; no clear D. The CDR3 length is 12 residues. Germline CDR1 SQVTM, CDR2 ANQGSEA. Trimming stripped 4 bases from V and 3 bases from J, with 9 bases between. In DNA form, the CDR3 reads TGCAGCGTTGTCCGACTCGACACTGAAGCTTTCTTT. Translated, it gives CSVVRLDTEAFF.

This clonotype was seen ten or more times. The chain couples TRBV11-2 to TRBJ2-7; D may be TRBD2 (5 bases). Trimming removed 0 bases from V and 7 bases from J, with 19 bases in between. The CDR3 totals 16 residues. In germline, CDR1 is SGHAT, CDR2 FQNNGV. CDR3 amino acids: CASSLDLASSRWEQYF. Written as DNA, the CDR3 is TGTGCCAGCAGCTTAGATCTGGCGTCTAGCCGATGGGAGCAGTACTTC.

The chain links TRBV7-2 to TRBJ1-6; 8 bases match TRBD1. Trimming at V came to 4 bases and at J to 9 bases, leaving 5 bases not matched to a gene. The CDR3 is 14 amino acids. The germline gives CDR1 SGHTA, CDR2 FQGNSA. The CDR3 DNA is TGTGCCAGCAGCTCAGCCGACAGGGGTTCACCCCTCCACTTT. Its translation: CASSSADRGSPLHF.

The rearrangement joins TRBV7-3 to TRBJ1-2; TRBD1 aligns across 8 bases. The CDR3 is 12 residues long. The V and J ends lost 6 bases and 6 bases, in that order; junction bases with no gene match: 3. From germline, CDR1 is SGHTA and CDR2 FQGTGA. The CDR3 bases are TGTGCCAGCAGGGGGACAGGCCATGGCTACACCTTC. It yields the protein CASRGTGHGYTF. The full variable domain, rest sourced from reference TRBV7-3 and TRBJ1-2, is GAGVSQTPSNKVTEKGKYVELRCDPISGHTALYWYRQSLGQGPEFLIYFQGTGAADDSGLPNDRFFAVRPEGSVSTLKIQRTERGDSAVYLCASRGTGHGYTFGSGTRLTVV.

This chain links TRBV29-1 with TRBJ1-1; 8 bases are a match to TRBD1. J was trimmed by 3 bases and V by 5 bases; bases with no gene match: 5. The CDR3 totals 13 residues. The germline V gene has CDR1 SQVTM and CDR2 ANQGSEA. This chain's CDR3 is CSVPGQVDTEAFF. CDR3 sequence (DNA): TGCAGCGTTCCGGGACAGGTGGACACTGAAGCTTTCTTT. The variable domain in full, with the rest retrieved from reference TRBV29-1 and TRBJ1-1, is SAVISQKPSRDICQRGTSLTIQCQVDSQVTMMFWYRQQPGQSLTLIATANQGSEATYESGFVIDKFPISRPNLTFSTLTVSNMSPEDSSIYLCSVPGQVDTEAFFGQGTRLTVV.

The chain couples TRBV7-2 to TRBJ2-2; D call uncertain. The germline V gene encodes CDR1 SGHTA and CDR2 FQGNSA. Trimming left V 5 bases short and J 7 bases short, with 11 bases between. The CDR3 is 13 amino acids. For the CDR3, the DNA is TGTGCCAGCAGCCCTTGGATCGGCGGGGAGCTGTTTTTT. Protein: CASSPWIGGELFF.

Many counts were recorded for this clonotype. The V and J genes are TRBV14 and TRBJ1-1, with D tentatively TRBD1 (5 bases). Between the trimmed V and J ends, which lost 4 bases and 1 base, there was a span of 10 bases. Per the germline V gene, CDR1 is SGHDN and CDR2 is FVKESK. This CDR3 is 14 amino acids long. This CDR3 reads CASSRTTANTEAFF. DNA for the CDR3: TGTGCCAGCAGCCGGACGACAGCGAACACTGAAGCTTTCTTT.

The chain couples TRBV7-9 to TRBJ2-5, with no clear D. CDR1 is SEHNR, CDR2 FQNEAQ, per germline (reference sequence). The germline V and J ends were trimmed by 5 bases and 3 bases, with 7 bases remaining between them. The CDR3 covers 12 residues. This CDR3 reads CASSLRKETQYF. CDR3 DNA: TGTGCCAGCAGCCTCAGGAAAGAGACCCAGTACTTC.